This TCR beta chain was profiled in a study of cytomegalovirus exposure and HLA in healthy donors. Repertoires were generated with immunoSEQ multiplex PCR, while TCRdb's copy carries only in-frame clones and drops some. The sample holds some 80,000 clones, around 96% seen once. Points on this clone: The sample holds other DNA sequences that translate to the same CDR3.

The CDR3 extends over 15 amino acids. Germline CDR1 and CDR2: MNHNS and SASEGT. Unmatched junction bases numbered 2, after V lost 3 bases and J lost 4 bases. The V and J genes are TRBV6-1 and TRBJ2-3; the match to TRBD2 covers 12 bases. The sequencing sample was made of PBMCs. The receptor was isolated from a woman aged 18 to 35 in good health and CMV-seronegative. The CDR3 bases are TGTGCCAGCAGTGAGCTAGCGGGAGGGCCAGATACGCAGTATTTT. Its translation: CASSELAGGPDTQYF.